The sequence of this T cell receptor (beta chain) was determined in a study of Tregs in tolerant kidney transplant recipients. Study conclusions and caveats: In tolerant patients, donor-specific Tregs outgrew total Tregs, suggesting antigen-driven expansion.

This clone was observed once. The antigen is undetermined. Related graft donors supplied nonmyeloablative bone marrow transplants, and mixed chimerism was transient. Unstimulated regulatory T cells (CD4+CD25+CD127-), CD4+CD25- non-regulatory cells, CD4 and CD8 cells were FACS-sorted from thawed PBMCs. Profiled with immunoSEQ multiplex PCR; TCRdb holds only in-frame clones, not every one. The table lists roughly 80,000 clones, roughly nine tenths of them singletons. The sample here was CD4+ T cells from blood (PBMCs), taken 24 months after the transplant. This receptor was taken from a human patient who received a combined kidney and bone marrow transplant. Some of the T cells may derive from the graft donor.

The CDR3 sequence: CASSQDRPLAGRETQYF. DNA of the CDR3: TGTGCCAGCAGCCAAGATCGGCCACTAGCGGGGAGAGAGACCCAGTACTTC. The chain links TRBV4-2 to TRBJ2-5; TRBD2 matches at 10 bases. The CDR3 is 17 amino acids. Germline V gives CDR1 LGHNA, CDR2 YNFKEQ. V dropped 0 bases and J dropped 4; count of bases not matched to a gene: 8.